The following is a T cell receptor beta chain sequence with its context. Some clones are missing from TCRdb's copy, which holds only in-frame ones; the method was immunoSEQ multiplex PCR. The sample holds 300,000 to 350,000 clones, 89% seen once. This sample was taken from a study of blood T cell repertoires in COVID-19. Study-wide background: Whether acute or convalescent, the COVID-19 samples came from the United States, Italy and Spain. The analysed material was cDNA or gDNA that came from T cells, B-cell-depleted T cells, or PBMCs.

Donors were grouped by their self-reported clinical history. Cohort 3 donors were reported recovered after two negative PCRs, clearance, or symptom resolution. The V and J ends lost 0 bases and 1 base, in that order; junction bases with no gene match: 3. The CDR3 is 17 amino acids. CDR1 is MRHNA, CDR2 SNTAGT, per germline. The chain joins TRBV6-4 to TRBJ2-3; 11 bases fit TRBD2. This TCR was recovered from a woman in her twenties or thirties who had recovered from COVID-19. The sequenced sample consisted of PBMCs or T cells enriched from blood (not recorded which). The CDR3: CASSDSETSGGTDTQYF. Written as DNA, the CDR3 is TGTGCCAGCAGTGACTCGGAGACTAGCGGGGGCACAGATACGCAGTATTTT.